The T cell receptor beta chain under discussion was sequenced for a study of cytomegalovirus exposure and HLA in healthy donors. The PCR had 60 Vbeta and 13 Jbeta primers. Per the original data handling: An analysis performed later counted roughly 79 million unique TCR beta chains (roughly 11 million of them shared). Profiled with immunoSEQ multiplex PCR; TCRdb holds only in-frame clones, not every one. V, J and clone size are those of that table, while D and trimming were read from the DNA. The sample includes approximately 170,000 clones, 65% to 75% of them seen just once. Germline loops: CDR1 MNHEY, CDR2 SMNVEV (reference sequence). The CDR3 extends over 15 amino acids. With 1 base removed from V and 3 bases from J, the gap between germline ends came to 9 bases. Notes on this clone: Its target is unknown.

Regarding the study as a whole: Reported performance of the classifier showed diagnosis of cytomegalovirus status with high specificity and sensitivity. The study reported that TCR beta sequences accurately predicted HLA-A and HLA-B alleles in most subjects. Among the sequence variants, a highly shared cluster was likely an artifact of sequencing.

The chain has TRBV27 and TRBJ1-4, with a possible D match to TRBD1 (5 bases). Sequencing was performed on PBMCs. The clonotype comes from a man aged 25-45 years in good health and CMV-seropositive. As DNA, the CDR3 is TGTGCCAGCAGTTTATGGGGGGGGTCTAATGAAAAACTGTTTTTT. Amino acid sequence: CASSLWGGSNEKLFF.